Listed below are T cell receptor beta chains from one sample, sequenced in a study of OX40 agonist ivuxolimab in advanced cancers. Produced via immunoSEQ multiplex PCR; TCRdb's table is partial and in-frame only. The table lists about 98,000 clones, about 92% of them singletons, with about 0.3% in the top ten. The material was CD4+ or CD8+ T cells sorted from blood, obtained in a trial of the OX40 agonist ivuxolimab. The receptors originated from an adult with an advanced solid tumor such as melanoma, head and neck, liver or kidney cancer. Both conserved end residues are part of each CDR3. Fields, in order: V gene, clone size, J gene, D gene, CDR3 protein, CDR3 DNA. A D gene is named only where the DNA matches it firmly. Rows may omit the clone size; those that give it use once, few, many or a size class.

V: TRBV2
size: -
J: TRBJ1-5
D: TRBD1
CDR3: CASSGQDNQPQHF
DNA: TGTGCCAGCAGCGGACAGGATAATCAGCCCCAGCATTTT

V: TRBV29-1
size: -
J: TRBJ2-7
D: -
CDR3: CSVEDPGGRAYEQYF
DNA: TGCAGCGTTGAAGATCCCGGGGGGCGAGCCTACGAGCAGTACTTC

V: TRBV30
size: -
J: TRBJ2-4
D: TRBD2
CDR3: CAWRSGSAAKNIQYF
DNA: TGTGCCTGGAGGAGCGGGAGCGCGGCCAAAAACATTCAGTACTTC

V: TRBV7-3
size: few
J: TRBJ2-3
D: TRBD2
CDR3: CASSRWASGVTDTQYF
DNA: TGTGCCAGCAGCCGTTGGGCTAGCGGGGTTACAGATACGCAGTATTTT

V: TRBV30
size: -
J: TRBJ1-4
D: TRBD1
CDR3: CALTRDRGRTNEKLFF
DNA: TGTGCCTTAACCCGGGACAGGGGGCGAACTAATGAAAAACTGTTTTTT

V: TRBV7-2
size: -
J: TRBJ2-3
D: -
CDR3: CASSLLGTDTQYF
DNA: TGTGCCAGCAGCTTATTGGGCACAGATACGCAGTATTTT

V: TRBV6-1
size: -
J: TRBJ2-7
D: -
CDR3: CASSEALWTILSYEQYF
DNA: TGTGCCAGCAGTGAAGCGCTATGGACCATCCTGTCCTACGAGCAGTACTTC

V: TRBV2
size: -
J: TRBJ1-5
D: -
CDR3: CASSELSVDQPQHF
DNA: TGTGCCAGCAGTGAACTCTCTGTGGACCAGCCCCAGCATTTT

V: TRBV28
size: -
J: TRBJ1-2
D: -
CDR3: CASSLANYGYTF
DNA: TGTGCCAGCAGTTTGGCTAACTATGGCTACACCTTC

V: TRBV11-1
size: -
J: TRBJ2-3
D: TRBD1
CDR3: CASSPIGQGSTDTQYF
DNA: TGTGCCAGCAGCCCCATCGGACAGGGGAGCACAGATACGCAGTATTTT

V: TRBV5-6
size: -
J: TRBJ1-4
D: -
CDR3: CASRPGPSSYATNEKLFF
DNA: TGTGCCAGCAGGCCGGGACCGTCATCTTATGCAACTAATGAAAAACTGTTTTTT

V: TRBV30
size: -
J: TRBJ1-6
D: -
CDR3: CAWSVGGGGSPLHF
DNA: TGTGCCTGGAGTGTAGGCGGGGGTGGTTCACCCCTCCACTTT

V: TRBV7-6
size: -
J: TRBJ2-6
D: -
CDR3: CASSFGDISSGANVLTF
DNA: TGTGCCAGCAGCTTTGGGGACATCTCTTCTGGGGCCAACGTCCTGACTTTC

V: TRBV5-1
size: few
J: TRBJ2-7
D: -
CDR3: CASSLVGSYEQYF
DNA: TGCGCCAGCAGCTTGGTGGGCTCCTACGAGCAGTACTTC

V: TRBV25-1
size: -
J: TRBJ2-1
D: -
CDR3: CASSAGTFPYNEQFF
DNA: TGTGCCAGCAGTGCCGGGACTTTTCCTTACAATGAGCAGTTCTTC

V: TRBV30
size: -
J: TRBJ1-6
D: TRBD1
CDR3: CAWTSGTGYNSPLHF
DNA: TGTGCCTGGACTTCGGGGACAGGGTATAATTCACCCCTCCACTTT

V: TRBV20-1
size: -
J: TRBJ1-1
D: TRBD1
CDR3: CSALGQAEAFF
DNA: TGCAGTGCTTTAGGACAGGCTGAAGCTTTCTTT

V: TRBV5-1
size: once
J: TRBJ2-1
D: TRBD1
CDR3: CATSGTGDREQFF
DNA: TGCGCCACCTCCGGGACAGGGGACAGAGAGCAGTTCTTC

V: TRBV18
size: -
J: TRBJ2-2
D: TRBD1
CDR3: CASSVGQGANTGELFF
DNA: TGTGCCAGCTCGGTCGGACAGGGAGCGAACACCGGGGAGCTGTTTTTT

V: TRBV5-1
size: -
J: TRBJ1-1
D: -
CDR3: CASSRTTGYPNTEAFF
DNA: TGCGCCAGCAGCAGGACTACAGGGTACCCGAACACTGAAGCTTTCTTT

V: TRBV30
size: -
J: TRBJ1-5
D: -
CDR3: CAWNGGFEQPQHF
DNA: TGTGCCTGGAACGGGGGGTTCGAGCAGCCCCAGCATTTT

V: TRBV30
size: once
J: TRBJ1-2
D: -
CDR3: CATSLSSYGYTF
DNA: TGTGCCACAAGTCTGTCATCCTATGGCTACACCTTC

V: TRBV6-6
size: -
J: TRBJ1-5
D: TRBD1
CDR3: CASSYRQGRVQPQHF
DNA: TGTGCCAGCAGTTACAGACAGGGGAGAGTTCAGCCCCAGCATTTT

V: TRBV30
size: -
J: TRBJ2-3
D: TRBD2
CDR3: CAWTGQSGRTDTQYF
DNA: TGTGCCTGGACCGGACAGAGCGGGAGGACAGATACGCAGTATTTT

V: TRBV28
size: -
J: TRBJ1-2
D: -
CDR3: CASSQGNNYGYTF
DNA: TGTGCCAGCTCTCAGGGAAATAACTATGGCTACACCTTC

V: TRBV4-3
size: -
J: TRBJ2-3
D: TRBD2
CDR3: CASRRFAGGRSTDTQYF
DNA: TGCGCCAGCCGGCGATTTGCGGGAGGGCGGAGTACAGATACGCAGTATTTT

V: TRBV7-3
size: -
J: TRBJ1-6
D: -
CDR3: CASSSGYGSPLHF
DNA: TGTGCCAGCAGCTCAGGGTACGGGTCACCCCTCCACTTT

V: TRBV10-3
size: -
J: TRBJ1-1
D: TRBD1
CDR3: CATSWDSGTEAFF
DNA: TGTGCCACCTCCTGGGACAGCGGCACTGAAGCTTTCTTT

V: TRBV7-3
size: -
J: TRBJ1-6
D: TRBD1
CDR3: CASSPRTGTLDSPLHF
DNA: TGTGCCAGCAGCCCGAGGACAGGGACGTTGGATTCACCCCTCCACTTT

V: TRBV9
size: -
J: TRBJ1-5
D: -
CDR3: CASSADWNQPQHF
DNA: TGTGCCAGCAGCGCGGATTGGAATCAGCCCCAGCATTTT

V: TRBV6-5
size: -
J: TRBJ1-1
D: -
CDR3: CASRIWTVSTEAFF
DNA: TGTGCCAGCAGGATTTGGACAGTCTCCACTGAAGCTTTCTTT

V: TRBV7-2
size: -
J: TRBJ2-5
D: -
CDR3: CASSRTRQETQYF
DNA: TGTGCCAGCAGCCGTACCCGCCAAGAGACCCAGTACTTC

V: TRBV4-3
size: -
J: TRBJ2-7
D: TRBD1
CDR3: CASSQAPGTATYEQYF
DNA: TGCGCCAGCAGCCAAGCCCCCGGGACAGCAACCTACGAGCAGTACTTC

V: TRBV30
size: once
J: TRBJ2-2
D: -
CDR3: CAWSVPGGTGELFF
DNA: TGTGCCTGGAGTGTACCAGGGGGGACCGGGGAGCTGTTTTTT

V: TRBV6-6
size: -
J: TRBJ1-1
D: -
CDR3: CASSSPLGGVNTEAFF
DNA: TGTGCCAGCAGCTCGCCGCTGGGGGGGGTGAACACTGAAGCTTTCTTT

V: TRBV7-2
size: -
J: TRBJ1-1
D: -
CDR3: CASSSTAWTEAFF
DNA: TGTGCCAGCAGCTCTACCGCGTGGACAGAAGCTTTCTTT

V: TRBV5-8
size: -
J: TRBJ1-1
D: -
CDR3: CASSSPTRVLGNTEAFF
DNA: TGTGCCAGCAGCTCCCCCACCAGGGTTTTGGGGAACACTGAAGCTTTCTTT

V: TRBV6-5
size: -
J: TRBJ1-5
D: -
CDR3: CASKIGAGQPQHF
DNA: TGTGCCAGCAAAATCGGTGCGGGCCAGCCCCAGCATTTT

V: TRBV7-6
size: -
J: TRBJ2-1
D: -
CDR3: CASVSYNEQFF
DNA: TGTGCCAGCGTCTCATACAATGAGCAGTTCTTC

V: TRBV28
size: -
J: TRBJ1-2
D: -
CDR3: CASRRNGASGYTF
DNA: TGTGCCAGCAGACGCAACGGGGCCTCTGGCTACACCTTC

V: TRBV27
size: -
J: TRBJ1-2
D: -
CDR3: CASSFWLGYGYTF
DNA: TGTGCCAGCAGTTTTTGGCTCGGTTATGGCTACACCTTC

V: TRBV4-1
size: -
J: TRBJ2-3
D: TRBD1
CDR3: CASRQGRDRGADTQYF
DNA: TGCGCCAGCAGACAAGGCCGGGACAGGGGGGCAGATACGCAGTATTTT

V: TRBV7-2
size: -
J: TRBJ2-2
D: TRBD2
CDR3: CASSPLAGGPTGELFF
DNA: TGTGCCAGCAGCCCACTAGCGGGGGGTCCCACCGGGGAGCTGTTTTTT

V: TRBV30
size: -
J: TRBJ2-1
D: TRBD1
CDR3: CAWSRDRPYNEQFF
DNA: TGTGCCTGGAGCCGGGACAGACCCTACAATGAGCAGTTCTTC

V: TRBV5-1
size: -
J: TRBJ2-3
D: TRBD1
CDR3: CASSRPGQGTDTQYF
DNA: TGCGCCAGCAGCCGACCGGGACAGGGCACAGATACGCAGTATTTT

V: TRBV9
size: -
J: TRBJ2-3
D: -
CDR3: CASSVLITDTQYF
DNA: TGTGCCAGCAGCGTACTGATTACAGATACGCAGTATTTT

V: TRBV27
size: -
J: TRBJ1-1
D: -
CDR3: CASSVPGATEAFF
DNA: TGTGCCAGCAGTGTCCCCGGGGCCACTGAAGCTTTCTTT

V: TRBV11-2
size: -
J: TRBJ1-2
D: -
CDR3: CASSLRTNYGYTF
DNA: TGTGCCAGCAGCTTAAGGACTAACTATGGCTACACCTTC

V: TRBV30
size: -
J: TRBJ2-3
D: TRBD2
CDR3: CAYTLAGGPLFSTGGPDTQYF
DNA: TGTGCCTATACGCTAGCGGGAGGGCCATTGTTTTCTACTGGTGGCCCAGATACGCAGTATTTT

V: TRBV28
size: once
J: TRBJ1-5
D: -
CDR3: CASSLSYGNQPQHF
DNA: TGTGCCAGCAGTTTGTCTTACGGCAATCAGCCCCAGCATTTT

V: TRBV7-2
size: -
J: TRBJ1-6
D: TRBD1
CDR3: CASSLDPGGRSPLHF
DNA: TGTGCCAGCAGCTTAGATCCAGGGGGCAGGTCACCCCTCCACTTT

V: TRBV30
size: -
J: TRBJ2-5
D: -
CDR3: CAWNRRAFQETQYF
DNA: TGTGCCTGGAATCGGCGCGCCTTCCAAGAGACCCAGTACTTC

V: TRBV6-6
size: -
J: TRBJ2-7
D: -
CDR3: CASSARSYEQYF
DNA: TGTGCCAGCAGTGCGCGATCCTACGAGCAGTACTTC

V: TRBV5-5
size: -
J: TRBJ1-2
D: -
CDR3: CASSWSSYGYTF
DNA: TGTGCCAGCAGCTGGAGTTCCTATGGCTACACCTTC

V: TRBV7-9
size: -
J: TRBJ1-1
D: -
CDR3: CASSLTGSGTEAFF
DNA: TGTGCCAGCAGCTTAACCGGAAGTGGAACTGAAGCTTTCTTT

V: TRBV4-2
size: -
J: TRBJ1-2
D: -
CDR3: CASSQGPSHGYTF
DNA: TGTGCCAGCAGCCAAGGCCCCTCCCATGGCTACACCTTC

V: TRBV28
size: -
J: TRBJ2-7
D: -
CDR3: CASSLPGYEQYF
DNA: TGTGCCAGCAGCCTCCCTGGCTACGAGCAGTACTTC

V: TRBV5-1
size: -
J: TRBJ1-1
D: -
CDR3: CASSLEGPRASEAFF
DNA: TGCGCCAGCAGCTTGGAGGGGCCCCGTGCTAGTGAAGCTTTCTTT

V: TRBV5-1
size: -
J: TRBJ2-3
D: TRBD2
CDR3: CASSRASGSADTQYF
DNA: TGCGCCAGCAGCCGGGCTAGCGGGAGTGCAGATACGCAGTATTTT